One sample yielded the 9 T cell receptor beta chains listed below, sequenced in a study of neoadjuvant anti-PD-1 for oral cavity cancer. The method was immunoSEQ multiplex PCR; TCRdb's version includes in-frame clones alone and lacks a portion of them. This sample yields roughly 14,000 clones, of which approximately 67% are seen a single time; under 2.5% belongs to the top ten. This material consisted of PBMCs, taken before nivolumab (anti-PD-1) treatment. Source of these receptors: a person aged 40 to 85 with oral cavity squamous cell carcinoma.

V gene TRBV5-1 combines with J gene TRBJ1-4; tentatively, D is TRBD1 (5 bases). CDR1 and CDR2 from the germline V gene are SGHRS and YFSETQ. V was clipped by 1 base and J by 0 bases, with 13 bases between them. The CDR3 runs to 17 residues. CDR3 sequence: CASSLSTGPATNEKLFF. The CDR3 DNA reads TGCGCCAGCAGCTTGAGTACAGGCCCTGCAACTAATGAAAAACTGTTTTTT.

This chain connects TRBV27 to TRBJ2-1; 9 bases are shared with TRBD2. Per germline, CDR1 MNHEY and CDR2 SMNVEV (reference sequence). J was trimmed by 10 bases and V by 5 bases; bases with no gene match: 12. This CDR3 comprises 15 residues. CDR3 loop: CASSLATSGPREQFF. The CDR3 DNA follows: TGTGCCAGCAGTCTCGCGACTAGCGGCCCCAGAGAGCAGTTCTTC.

This clone was observed a handful of times. This chain connects TRBV19 to TRBJ1-5, with a weak D call TRBD1 (5 bases). V shed 7 bases and J shed 2 bases, with 9 bases lying between them. Per germline, CDR1 LNHDA and CDR2 SQIVND (reference sequence). This CDR3 spans 13 amino acids. The DNA of the CDR3 is TGTGCCAGTAAAGGGGTAGGCAATCAGCCCCAGCATTTT. The encoded protein is CASKGVGNQPQHF. Supplemented by reference TRBV19 and TRBJ1-5, the full variable domain reads DGGITQSPKYLFRKEGQNVTLSCEQNLNHDAMYWYRQDPGQGLRLIYYSQIVNDFQKGDIAEGYSVSREKKESFPLTVTSAQKNPTAFYLCASKGVGNQPQHFGDGTRLSIL.

This chain connects TRBV6-1 to TRBJ1-2, with D uncertain. Germline CDR1 reads MNHNS; CDR2 reads SASEGT. The length of the CDR3 is 11 residues. V gave up 3 bases and J gave up 7 bases, with 6 bases separating them. This CDR3 is CASSEWGGYTF. The CDR3 nucleotides are TGTGCCAGCAGTGAGTGGGGTGGCTACACCTTC.

This chain connects TRBV29-1 to TRBJ2-6; perhaps D is TRBD1 or TRBD2 (5 bases each). The germline CDR1 and CDR2 sequences are SQVTM and ANQGSEA. CDR3 length: 16 amino acids. The CDR3 spells CTVEGQGNTGANVLTF. DNA of the CDR3: TGCACCGTAGAGGGGCAGGGAAATACTGGGGCCAACGTCCTGACTTTC. Supplemented by reference TRBV29-1 and TRBJ2-6, the full variable domain reads SAVISQKPSRDICQRGTSLTIQCQVDSQVTMMFWYRQQPGQSLTLIATANQGSEATYESGFVIDKFPISRPNLTFSTLTVSNMSPEDSSIYLCTVEGQGNTGANVLTFGAGSRLTVL.

This clone showed up just once. The V call is TRBV14, the J call TRBJ2-2; the D call may be TRBD1 or TRBD2 (5 bases each). Germline V CDR1 and CDR2: SGHDN, FVKESK. This CDR3 has 14 amino acids. Between the trimmed V and J ends, which lost 6 bases and 4 bases, there was a span of 12 bases. CDR3 in amino acids: CASRGPVSTGELFF. The CDR3 nucleotides are TGTGCCAGCAGGGGACCGGTCTCCACCGGGGAGCTGTTTTTT.

This clone was recorded a few times. The chain links TRBV5-4 to TRBJ1-3; 9 nucleotides match TRBD1. After removal of 2 bases from V and 4 bases from J, the junction contained 4 bases not matched to a gene. The germline V gene encodes CDR1 SGHNT and CDR2 YYREEE (reference sequence). The CDR3 has 15 residues. The CDR3 DNA is TGTGCCAGCAGCTTACAGGGGGCGCTGGGAAACACCATATATTTT. Protein product: CASSLQGALGNTIYF.

The chain links TRBV6-5 to TRBJ2-5; D remains ambiguous. Germline lookup yields CDR1 MNHEY and CDR2 SVGAGI. The CDR3 loop spans 13 amino acids. Trimming removed 2 bases at V and 2 bases at J, with 6 bases between. The CDR3 DNA sequence: TGTGCCAGCAGTTACGACCGACAAGAGACCCAGTACTTC. Protein sequence: CASSYDRQETQYF.

This clone was picked up a small number of times. The V gene is TRBV5-1, the J gene TRBJ2-3; possible D gene TRBD1, 5 bases. Trimming shortened V by 2 bases and J by 4 bases, and 8 bases separated the two germline ends. Germline CDR1 reads SGHRS; CDR2 reads YFSETQ. The CDR3 has 13 amino acids. CDR3 region: CASSFEGADTQYF. The CDR3 DNA sequence: TGCGCCAGCAGCTTTGAAGGGGCAGATACGCAGTATTTT.